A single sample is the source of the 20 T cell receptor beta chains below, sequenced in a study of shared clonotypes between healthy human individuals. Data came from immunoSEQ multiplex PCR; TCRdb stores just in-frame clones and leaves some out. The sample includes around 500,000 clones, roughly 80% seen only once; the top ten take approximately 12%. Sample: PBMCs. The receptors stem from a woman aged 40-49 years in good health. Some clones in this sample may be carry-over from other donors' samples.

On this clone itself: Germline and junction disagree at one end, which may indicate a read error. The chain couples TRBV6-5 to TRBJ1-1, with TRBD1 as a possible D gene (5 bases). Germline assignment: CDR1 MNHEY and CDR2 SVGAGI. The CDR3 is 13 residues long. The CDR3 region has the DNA TGTGCCAGCACTTACAGGCATGAACTCGAAGCTTTCTTT. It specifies CASTYRHELEAFF.

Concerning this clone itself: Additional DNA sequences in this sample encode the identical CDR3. The DNA of the CDR3 is TGTGCCAGCAGCGTAGGACTAGCGGACTACAATGAGCAGTTCTTC. Translated: CASSVGLADYNEQFF. V and J are TRBV9 and TRBJ2-1; 9 bases match TRBD2. This CDR3 spans 15 amino acids. Germline loops: CDR1 SGDLS, CDR2 YYNGEE. J gave up 3 bases and V 0 bases, and 1 base lay outside the gene matches.

CDR3 DNA: TGTGCCAGCAGCGTAGCCCTGGGACCACCGAATGAGCAGTTCTTC. Translation: CASSVALGPPNEQFF. The chain links TRBV9 to TRBJ2-1; D assignment may be TRBD1 or TRBD2 (5 bases each). Germline V lookup: CDR1 SGDLS, CDR2 YYNGEE. This CDR3 comprises 15 residues. V was clipped by 0 bases and J by 7 bases, with 14 bases between them.

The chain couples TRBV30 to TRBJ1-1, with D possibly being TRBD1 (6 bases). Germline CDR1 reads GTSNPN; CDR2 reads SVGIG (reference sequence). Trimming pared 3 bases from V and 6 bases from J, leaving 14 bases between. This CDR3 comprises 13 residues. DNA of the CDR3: TGTGCCTGGAGCACAGGGAATGGGCCTGAAGCTTTCTTT. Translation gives CAWSTGNGPEAFF. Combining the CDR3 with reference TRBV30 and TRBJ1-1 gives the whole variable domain SQTIHQWPATLVQPVGSPLSLECTVEGTSNPNLYWYRQAAGRGLQLLFYSVGIGQISSEVPQNLSASRPQDRQFILSSKKLLLSDSGFYLCAWSTGNGPEAFFGQGTRLTVV.

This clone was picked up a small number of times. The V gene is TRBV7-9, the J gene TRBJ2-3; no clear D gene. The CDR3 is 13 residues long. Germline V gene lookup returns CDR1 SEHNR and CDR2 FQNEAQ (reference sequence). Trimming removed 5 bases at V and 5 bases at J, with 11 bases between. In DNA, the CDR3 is TGTGCCAGCAGCCCAGCCGCGGTAGATACGCAGTATTTT. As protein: CASSPAAVDTQYF.

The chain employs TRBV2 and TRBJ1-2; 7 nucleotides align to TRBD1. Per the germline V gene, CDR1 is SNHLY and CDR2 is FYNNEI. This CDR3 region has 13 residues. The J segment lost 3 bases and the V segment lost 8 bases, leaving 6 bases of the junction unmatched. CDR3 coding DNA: TGTGCCAGCTCGGACAGGAGGGACTATGGCTACACCTTC. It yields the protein CASSDRRDYGYTF.

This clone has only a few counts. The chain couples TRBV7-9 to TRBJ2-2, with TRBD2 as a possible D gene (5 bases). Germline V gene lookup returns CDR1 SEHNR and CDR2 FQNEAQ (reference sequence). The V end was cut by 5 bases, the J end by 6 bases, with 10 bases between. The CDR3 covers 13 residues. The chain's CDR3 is CASSQTRPGELFF. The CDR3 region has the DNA TGTGCCAGCAGCCAAACTAGACCCGGGGAGCTGTTTTTT. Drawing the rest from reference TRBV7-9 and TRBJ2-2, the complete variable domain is DTGVSQNPRHKITKRGQNVTFRCDPISEHNRLYWYRQTLGQGPEFLTYFQNEAQLEKSRLLSDRFSAERPKGSFSTLEIQRTEQGDSAMYLCASSQTRPGELFFGEGSRLTVL.

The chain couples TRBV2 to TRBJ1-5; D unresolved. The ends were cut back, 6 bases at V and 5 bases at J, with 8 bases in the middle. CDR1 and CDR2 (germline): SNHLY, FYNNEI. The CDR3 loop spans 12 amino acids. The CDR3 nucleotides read TGTGCCAGCAGCCAGGAAGATCAGCCCCAGCATTTT. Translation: CASSQEDQPQHF.

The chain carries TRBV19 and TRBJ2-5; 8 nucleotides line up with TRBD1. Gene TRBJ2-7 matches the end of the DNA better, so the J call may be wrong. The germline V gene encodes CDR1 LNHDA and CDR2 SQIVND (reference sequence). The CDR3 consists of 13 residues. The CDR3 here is CASRTTGEHEQYF. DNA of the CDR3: TGTGCCAGTAGGACGACAGGGGAACACGAGCAGTACTTC.

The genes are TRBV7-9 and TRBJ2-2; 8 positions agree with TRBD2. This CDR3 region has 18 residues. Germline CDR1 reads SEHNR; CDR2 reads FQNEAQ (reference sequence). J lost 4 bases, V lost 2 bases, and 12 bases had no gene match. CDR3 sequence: CASSLTPGLGSSTGELFF. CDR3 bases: TGTGCCAGCAGCTTAACACCGGGACTAGGTAGTTCCACCGGGGAGCTGTTTTTT.

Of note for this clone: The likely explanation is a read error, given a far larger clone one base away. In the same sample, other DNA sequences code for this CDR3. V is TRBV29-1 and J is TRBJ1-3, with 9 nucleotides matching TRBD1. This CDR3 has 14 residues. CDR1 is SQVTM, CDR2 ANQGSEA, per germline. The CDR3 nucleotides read TGCAGTGCCTCAACAGGGGGCAGTGGAAACACCATATATTTT. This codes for CSASTGGSGNTIYF.

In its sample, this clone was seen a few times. CDR3 DNA: TGTGCCAGCAGTTCCCAGGGGGCTGGGGAGACCCAGTACTTC. This translates into CASSSQGAGETQYF. The V call is TRBV28, the J call TRBJ2-5; 8 bases map to TRBD1. From germline, CDR1 is MDHEN and CDR2 SYDVKM. The trim removed 4 bases at V and 5 bases at J, leaving 6 bases unmatched. This CDR3 spans 14 amino acids.

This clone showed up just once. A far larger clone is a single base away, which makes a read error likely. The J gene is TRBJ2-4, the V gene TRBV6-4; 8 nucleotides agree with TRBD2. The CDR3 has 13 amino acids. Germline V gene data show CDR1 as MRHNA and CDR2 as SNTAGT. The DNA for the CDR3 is TGTGCCAGCAGTGAGACTAGCGAAAACACTCAGTACTTC. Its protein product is CASSETSENTQYF.

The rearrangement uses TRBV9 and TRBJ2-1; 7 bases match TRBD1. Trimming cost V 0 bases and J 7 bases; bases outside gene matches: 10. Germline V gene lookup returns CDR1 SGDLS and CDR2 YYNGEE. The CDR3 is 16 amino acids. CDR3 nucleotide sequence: TGTGCCAGCAGCGTAGCCGGGACAGCCCGGCGAAATGAGCAGTTCTTC. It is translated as CASSVAGTARRNEQFF.

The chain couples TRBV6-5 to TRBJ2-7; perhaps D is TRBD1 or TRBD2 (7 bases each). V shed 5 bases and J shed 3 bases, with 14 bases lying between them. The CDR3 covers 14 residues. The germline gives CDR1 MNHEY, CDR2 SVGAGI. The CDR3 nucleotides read TGTGCCAGCAGTATTGACAGGGAGGGCTACGAGCAGTACTTC. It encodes CASSIDREGYEQYF.

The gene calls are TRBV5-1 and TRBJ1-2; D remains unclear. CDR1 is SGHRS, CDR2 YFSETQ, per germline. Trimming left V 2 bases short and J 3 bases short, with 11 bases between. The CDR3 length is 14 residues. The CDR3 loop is CASSLDGSDYGYTF. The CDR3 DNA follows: TGCGCCAGCAGCTTAGACGGTAGTGACTATGGCTACACCTTC.

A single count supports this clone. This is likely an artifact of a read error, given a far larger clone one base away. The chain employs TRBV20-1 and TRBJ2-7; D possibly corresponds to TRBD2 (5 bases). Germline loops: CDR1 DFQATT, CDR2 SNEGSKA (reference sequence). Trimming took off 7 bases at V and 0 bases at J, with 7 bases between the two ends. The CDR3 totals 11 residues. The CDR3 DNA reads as TGCAGTGTCAGCGGCTCCTACGAGCAGTACTTC. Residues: CSVSGSYEQYF.

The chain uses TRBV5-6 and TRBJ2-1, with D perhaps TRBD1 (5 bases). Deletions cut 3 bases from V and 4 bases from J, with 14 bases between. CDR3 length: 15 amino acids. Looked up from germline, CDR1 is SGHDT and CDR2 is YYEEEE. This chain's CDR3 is CASSSRRGQYNEQFF. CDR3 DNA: TGTGCCAGCAGCTCGCGAAGGGGCCAATACAATGAGCAGTTCTTC.

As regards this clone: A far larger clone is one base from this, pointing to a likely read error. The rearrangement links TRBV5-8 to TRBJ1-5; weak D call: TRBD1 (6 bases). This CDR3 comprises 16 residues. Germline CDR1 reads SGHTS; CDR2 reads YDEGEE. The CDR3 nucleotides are TGTGCCAGCAGCCCGATAACAGGGTTTGGAAATCGGCCCCAGCATTTT. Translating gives CASSPITGFGNRPQHF.

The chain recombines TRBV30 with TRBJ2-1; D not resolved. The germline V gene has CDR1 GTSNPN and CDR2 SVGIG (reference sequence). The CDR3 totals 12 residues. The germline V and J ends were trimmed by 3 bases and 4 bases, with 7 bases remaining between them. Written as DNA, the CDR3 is TGTGCCTGGAGCCCCAAGTACAATGAGCAGTTCTTC. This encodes CAWSPKYNEQFF.